The 22 T cell receptor beta chains given below trace back to one sample, sequenced in a study of control samples from healthy donors and cancer patients (dated by TCRdb to the early 2020s). Library construction relied on the immunoSEQ multiplex PCR assay. What TCRdb holds here is the immuneACCESS table cut down to in-frame rearrangements. Part of the clones is not present; checked against another copy, under half of the missing clones reflect an unresolved V gene, and the others are unexplained. In all, the sample holds under 75,000 clones, and 65% to 90% of those were seen once. Approximately 5% of the sample lies in the top ten. What was sequenced was blood. These receptors all come from a man in his forties in good health.

A remark on this clone: One end of the junction varies from germline; a read error may be responsible. The chain recombines TRBV7-7 with TRBJ2-3, with 7 positions matching TRBD2. Germline CDR1 reads SSHAT; CDR2 reads FNYEAQ (reference sequence). The CDR3 has 18 residues. The CDR3 protein is CASSLRPLAATSTDTQYF. CDR3 nucleotide sequence: TGTGCTAGCAGCTTAAGGCCCCTAGCGGCAACTAGCACAGATACGCAGTATTTT.

This chain links TRBV4-3 with TRBJ2-3; no clear D. V lost 1 base, J lost 3 bases, and 20 bases lay in between. Germline-derived CDR1 and CDR2 are LGHNA and YSLEER. This CDR3 has 18 amino acids. The CDR3, as DNA: TGCGCCAGCAGCCAAGGCCGGGCCCAGACGACCCGGACAGATACGCAGTATTTT. Its translation: CASSQGRAQTTRTDTQYF.

The CDR3 region has the DNA TGTGCCAGCAGCATACTGCCAGGGGTCTCCTCCTACGAGCAGTACTTC. Amino acids: CASSILPGVSSYEQYF. The genes are TRBV9 and TRBJ2-7; tentatively, D is TRBD1 (6 bases). The CDR3 contains 16 residues. Trimming pared 4 bases from V and 0 bases from J, leaving 17 bases between. Per germline, CDR1 SGDLS and CDR2 YYNGEE.

V gene TRBV30 combines with J gene TRBJ1-4; maybe TRBD1 (5 bases). The V end lost 3 bases, the J end lost 7 bases, and 12 bases lay between the germline ends. Germline V gene lookup returns CDR1 GTSNPN and CDR2 SVGIG (reference sequence). This CDR3 region has 13 residues. CDR3 nucleotide sequence: TGTGCCTGGAGGGGGACCTGGGGTGAAAAACTGTTTTTT. The encoded protein is CAWRGTWGEKLFF.

The chain combines TRBV3-1 (or the pseudogene TRBV3-2) with TRBJ1-5; the D is unclear. Germline V gene sequence: CDR1 LGHDT, CDR2 YNNKEL (reference sequence). The CDR3 extends over 16 amino acids. With 0 bases removed from V and 6 bases from J, the gap between germline ends came to 15 bases. The CDR3 region is CASSQDIGEGRQPQHF. CDR3 sequence (DNA): TGTGCCAGCAGCCAAGATATCGGGGAGGGCCGTCAGCCCCAGCATTTT.

The J gene is TRBJ2-3, the V gene TRBV12-5, with no clear D. The CDR3 is 18 amino acids. CDR1 is LGHNT, CDR2 FRNRAP, per germline. V lost 5 bases and J 8 bases, leaving 29 bases between the germline ends. DNA of the CDR3: TGTGCTAGTGGTAGCCCCTCTGGTAGTGCGCTGGTGAAAGGTACGCAGTATTTT. It specifies CASGSPSGSALVKGTQYF. The full variable domain, with the rest looked up from reference TRBV12-5 and TRBJ2-3, is DARVTQTPRHKVTEMGQEVTMRCQPILGHNTVFWYRQTMMQGLELLAYFRNRAPLDDSGMPKDRFSAEMPDATLATLKIQPSEPRDSAVYFCASGSPSGSALVKGTQYFGPGTRLTVL.

The V gene is TRBV10-3, the J gene TRBJ2-1, with D perhaps TRBD2 (5 bases). The CDR3 spans 14 residues. V gave up 3 bases and J gave up 8 bases, with 14 bases separating them. Per germline, CDR1 ENHRY and CDR2 SYGVKD. The CDR3 here is CAISEGSALYEQFF. In DNA, the CDR3 is TGTGCCATCAGTGAAGGGAGTGCGTTATATGAGCAGTTCTTC.

Many counts were recorded for this clone. The chain combines TRBV18 with TRBJ2-1; D remains ambiguous. The CDR3 totals 11 residues. Germline V gene sequence: CDR1 KGHSH, CDR2 LQKENI. V shed 5 bases and J shed 3 bases, with 2 bases lying between them. In nucleotides, the CDR3 is TGTGCCAGCTCAGGCTACAATGAGCAGTTCTTC. It is translated as CASSGYNEQFF.

V gene TRBV5-1 combines with J gene TRBJ2-5; TRBD1 aligns across 9 bases. The junction had 10 bases not matched to a gene; V was cut back by 2 bases and J by 5 bases. The CDR3 consists of 16 residues. Germline V CDR1 and CDR2: SGHRS, YFSETQ. The CDR3 spells CASSLGTGGFLETQYF. CDR3 DNA: TGCGCCAGCAGCTTAGGAACAGGGGGCTTTCTTGAGACCCAGTACTTC.

This clone occurred a few times. The genes are TRBV6-5 and TRBJ1-2; D not certain. The CDR3 is 14 residues long. The germline CDR1 and CDR2 sequences are MNHEY and SVGAGI. V dropped 8 bases and J dropped 5 bases, with 18 bases sitting between them. CDR3 sequence reads: CASFNAAGYYGYTF. DNA of the CDR3: TGTGCCAGCTTCAACGCGGCGGGTTATTATGGCTACACCTTC.

The chain couples TRBV7-3 to TRBJ2-3; 12 positions agree with TRBD2. The germline V gene has CDR1 SGHTA and CDR2 FQGTGA. This CDR3 has 16 residues. The V gene end was trimmed by 4 bases and the J gene end by 1 base; junction bases not matched to a gene: 3. CDR3 in amino acids: CASSSRLAGGTDTQYF. The CDR3 nucleotides read TGTGCCAGCAGCTCCCGACTAGCGGGGGGCACAGATACGCAGTATTTT.

This clone has just one count. The V and J genes are TRBV14 and TRBJ2-1; D perhaps matches TRBD1 (5 bases). Looked up from germline, CDR1 is SGHDN and CDR2 is FVKESK. The CDR3 length is 11 residues. The V gene lost 3 bases and the J gene lost 10 bases, with 7 bases spanning the gap. The CDR3 loop is CASSQRQEQFF. CDR3 coding DNA: TGTGCCAGCAGCCAGAGACAGGAGCAGTTCTTC.

J is TRBJ2-4 and V is TRBV27; D is unresolved. Trimming removed 0 bases from V and 3 bases from J, with 6 bases in between. CDR1 is MNHEY, CDR2 SMNVEV, per germline (reference sequence). The CDR3 is made up of 14 amino acids. The CDR3 loop reads CASSLSRNKNIQYF. In nucleotides, the CDR3 is TGTGCCAGCAGTTTATCCCGTAACAAAAACATTCAGTACTTC.

This sequence joins TRBV7-9 and TRBJ1-5; D is uncertain. Looked up from germline, CDR1 is SEHNR and CDR2 is FQNEAQ (reference sequence). There are 12 residues in the CDR3. V was shortened by 4 bases and J by 4 bases, with 5 bases between the two germline ends. The CDR3 sequence is CASSWNNQPQHF. The CDR3, as DNA: TGTGCCAGCAGCTGGAATAATCAGCCCCAGCATTTT. Full variable domain (outside the CDR3, taken from reference TRBV7-9 and TRBJ1-5): DTGVSQNPRHKITKRGQNVTFRCDPISEHNRLYWYRQTLGQGPEFLTYFQNEAQLEKSRLLSDRFSAERPKGSFSTLEIQRTEQGDSAMYLCASSWNNQPQHFGDGTRLSIL.

The gene calls are TRBV7-3 and TRBJ2-3, with D tentatively TRBD2 (6 bases). Germline V gene data show CDR1 as SGHTA and CDR2 as FQGTGA. The CDR3 is 15 amino acids. V was clipped by 5 bases and J by 0 bases, with 12 bases between them. CDR3 sequence: CASSPPSASTDTQYF. The CDR3 DNA sequence: TGTGCCAGCAGCCCTCCTAGCGCGAGCACAGATACGCAGTATTTT. The full variable domain, in which reference TRBV7-3 and TRBJ2-3 provide the parts outside the CDR3, is GAGVSQTPSNKVTEKGKYVELRCDPISGHTALYWYRQSLGQGPEFLIYFQGTGAADDSGLPNDRFFAVRPEGSVSTLKIQRTERGDSAVYLCASSPPSASTDTQYFGPGTRLTVL.

The CDR3 protein is CAWSRAGTGGSRAEAFF. CDR3 bases: TGTGCCTGGAGTCGAGCCGGGACAGGCGGGTCGAGGGCTGAAGCTTTCTTT. This chain joins TRBV30 and TRBJ1-1; 8 bases fit TRBD1. Germline assignment: CDR1 GTSNPN and CDR2 SVGIG (reference sequence). V was pared by 2 bases and J by 6 bases, with 17 bases of the junction left unmatched. This CDR3 is 17 amino acids long.

The chain links TRBV9 to TRBJ1-5, with TRBD1 matching 8 bases. This CDR3 region has 14 residues. V was clipped by 4 bases and J by 5 bases; unmatched bases: 5. In germline, CDR1 is SGDLS, CDR2 YYNGEE. CDR3: CASSPGTGDQPQHF. The CDR3 DNA reads TGTGCCAGCAGCCCTGGGACAGGAGATCAGCCCCAGCATTTT.

This chain uses TRBV5-5 with TRBJ2-5, with D maybe TRBD2 (6 bases). V lost 3 bases and J lost 1, with 10 bases in between. Germline CDR1 reads SGHKS; CDR2 reads YYEKEE (reference sequence). The CDR3 length is 14 residues. DNA of the CDR3: TGTGCCAGCAGCTCTACCGGGAGCCAAGAGACCCAGTACTTC. It encodes CASSSTGSQETQYF.

V usage is TRBV7-6 and J usage is TRBJ2-7; 9 bases are a match to TRBD1. The germline gives CDR1 SGHVS, CDR2 FNYEAQ. The CDR3 length is 15 residues. The V and J ends lost 1 base and 4 bases, in that order; junction bases with no gene match: 5. The CDR3 DNA sequence: TGTGCCAGCAGCTTAGTAGGGACAGGGCCTTACGAGCAGTACTTC. Protein product: CASSLVGTGPYEQYF.

V usage is TRBV12-5 and J usage is TRBJ1-1; TRBD1 is a possible D gene (6 bases). The V end was cut by 7 bases, the J end by 6 bases, with 18 bases between. The V gene's germline CDR1 is LGHNT and CDR2 FRNRAP. The CDR3 sequence is 14 residues long. The CDR3 sequence is CASALGGRRAEAFF. CDR3 bases: TGTGCTAGTGCCCTCGGGGGGCGCAGGGCTGAAGCTTTCTTT.

This rearrangement joins TRBV28 to TRBJ2-2, with D unclear. V was trimmed by 1 base and J by 1 base, leaving 4 bases between them. CDR1 and CDR2 from the germline V gene are MDHEN and SYDVKM. This CDR3 contains 14 residues. CDR3 region: CASSLSQNTGELFF. CDR3 nucleotides: TGTGCCAGCAGTTTATCCCAGAACACCGGGGAGCTGTTTTTT.

The genes are TRBV24-1 and TRBJ2-2, with a tentative D call TRBD2 (5 bases). V lost 6 bases and J 3 bases, leaving 16 bases between the germline ends. The CDR3 sequence is 16 residues long. Germline assignment: CDR1 KGHDR and CDR2 SFDVKD. The DNA of the CDR3 is TGTGCCACCAGTTTAGCCGGGATTGGAGACACCGGGGAGCTGTTTTTT. This codes for CATSLAGIGDTGELFF.